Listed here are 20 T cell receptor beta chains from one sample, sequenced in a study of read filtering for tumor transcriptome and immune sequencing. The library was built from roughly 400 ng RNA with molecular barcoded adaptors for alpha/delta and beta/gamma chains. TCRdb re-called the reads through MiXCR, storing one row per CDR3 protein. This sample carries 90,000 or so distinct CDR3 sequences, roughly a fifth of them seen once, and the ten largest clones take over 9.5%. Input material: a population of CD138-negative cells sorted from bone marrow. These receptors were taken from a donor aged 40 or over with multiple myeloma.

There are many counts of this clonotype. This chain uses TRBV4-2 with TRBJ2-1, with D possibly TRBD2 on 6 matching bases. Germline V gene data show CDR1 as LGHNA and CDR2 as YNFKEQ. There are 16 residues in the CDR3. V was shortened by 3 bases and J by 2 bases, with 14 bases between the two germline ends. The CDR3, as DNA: TGTGCCAGCAGCCAGGCTACGCGGGGTACCTACAATGAGCAGTTCTTC. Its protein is CASSQATRGTYNEQFF.

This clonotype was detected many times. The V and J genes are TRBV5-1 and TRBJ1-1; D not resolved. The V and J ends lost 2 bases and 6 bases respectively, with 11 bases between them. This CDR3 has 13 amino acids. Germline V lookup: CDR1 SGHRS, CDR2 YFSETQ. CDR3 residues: CASSFDASPEAFF. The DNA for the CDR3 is TGCGCCAGCAGCTTTGACGCGTCACCTGAAGCTTTCTTT.

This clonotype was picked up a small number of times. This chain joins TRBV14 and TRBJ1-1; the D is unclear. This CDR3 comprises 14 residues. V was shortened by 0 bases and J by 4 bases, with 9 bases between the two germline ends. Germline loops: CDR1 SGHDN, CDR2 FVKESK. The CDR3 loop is CASSQDSGVTEAFF. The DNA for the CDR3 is TGTGCCAGCAGCCAAGATAGCGGGGTCACTGAAGCTTTCTTT.

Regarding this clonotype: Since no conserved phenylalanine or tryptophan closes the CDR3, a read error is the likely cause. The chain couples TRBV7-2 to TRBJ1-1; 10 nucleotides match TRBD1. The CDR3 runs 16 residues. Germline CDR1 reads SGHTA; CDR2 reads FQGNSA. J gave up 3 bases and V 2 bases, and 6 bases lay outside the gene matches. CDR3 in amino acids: CASSLSWDRGYTEAFS. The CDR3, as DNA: TGTGCCAGCAGCTTATCTTGGGACAGGGGTTACACTGAAGCTTTCTCT.

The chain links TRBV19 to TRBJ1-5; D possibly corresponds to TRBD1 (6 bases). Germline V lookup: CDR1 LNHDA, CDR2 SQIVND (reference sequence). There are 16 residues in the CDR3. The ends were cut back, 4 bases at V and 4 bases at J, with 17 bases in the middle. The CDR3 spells CASSTPGGQTNQPQHF. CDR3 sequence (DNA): TGTGCCAGTAGTACTCCCGGGGGGCAGACGAATCAGCCCCAGCATTTT.

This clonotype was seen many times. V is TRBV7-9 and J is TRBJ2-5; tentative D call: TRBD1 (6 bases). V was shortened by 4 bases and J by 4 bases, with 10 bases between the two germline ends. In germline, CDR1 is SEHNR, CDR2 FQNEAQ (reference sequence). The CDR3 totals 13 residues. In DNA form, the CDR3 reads TGTGCCAGCAGCTCCCACAGGGCAGAGACCCAGTACTTC. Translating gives CASSSHRAETQYF.

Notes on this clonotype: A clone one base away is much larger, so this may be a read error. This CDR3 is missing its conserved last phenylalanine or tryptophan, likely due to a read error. CDR3 nucleotides: TGTGCCAGCAGTTTAGGGCCCCGCGGCACCGGGGAGCTGTTTCTT. It encodes CASSLGPRGTGELFL. The chain uses TRBV28 and TRBJ2-2; D gene ambiguous. The CDR3 consists of 15 residues. V was trimmed by 2 bases and J by 4 bases, leaving 11 bases between them. Germline V gives CDR1 MDHEN, CDR2 SYDVKM.

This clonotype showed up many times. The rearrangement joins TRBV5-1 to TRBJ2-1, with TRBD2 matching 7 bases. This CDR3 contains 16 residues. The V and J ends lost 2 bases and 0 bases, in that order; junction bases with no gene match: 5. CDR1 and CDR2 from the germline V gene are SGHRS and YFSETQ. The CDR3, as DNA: TGCGCCAGCAGCTTCAGACTAGCTGGCTCCTACAATGAGCAGTTCTTC. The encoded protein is CASSFRLAGSYNEQFF.

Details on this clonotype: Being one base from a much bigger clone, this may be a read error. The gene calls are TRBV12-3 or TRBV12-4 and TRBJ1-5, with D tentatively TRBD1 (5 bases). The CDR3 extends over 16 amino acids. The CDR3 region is CASSLLTPWGNQSQHF. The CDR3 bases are TGTGCCAGCAGTTTACTAACTCCTTGGGGCAATCAGTCCCAGCATTTT.

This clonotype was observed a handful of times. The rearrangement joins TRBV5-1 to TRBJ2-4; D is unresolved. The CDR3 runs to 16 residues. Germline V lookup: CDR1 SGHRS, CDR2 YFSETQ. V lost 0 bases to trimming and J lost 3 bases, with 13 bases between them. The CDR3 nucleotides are TGCGCCAGCAGCTTGGATGGGTTCCGAGGCAAAAACATTCAGTACTTC. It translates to CASSLDGFRGKNIQYF.

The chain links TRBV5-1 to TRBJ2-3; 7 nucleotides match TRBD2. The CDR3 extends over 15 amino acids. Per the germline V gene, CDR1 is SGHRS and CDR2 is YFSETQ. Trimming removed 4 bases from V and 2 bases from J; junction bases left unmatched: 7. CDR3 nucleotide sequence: TGCGCCAGCAGCCGGGGGGACGGAAACACAGATACGCAGTATTTT. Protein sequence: CASSRGDGNTDTQYF.

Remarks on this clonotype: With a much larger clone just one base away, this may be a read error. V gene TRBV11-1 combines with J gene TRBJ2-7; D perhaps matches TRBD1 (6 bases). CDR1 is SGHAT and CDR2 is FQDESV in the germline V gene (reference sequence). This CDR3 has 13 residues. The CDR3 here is CAGSSGQLYEQYF. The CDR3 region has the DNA TGTGCCGGCAGCTCTGGACAGCTCTACGAGCAGTACTTC.

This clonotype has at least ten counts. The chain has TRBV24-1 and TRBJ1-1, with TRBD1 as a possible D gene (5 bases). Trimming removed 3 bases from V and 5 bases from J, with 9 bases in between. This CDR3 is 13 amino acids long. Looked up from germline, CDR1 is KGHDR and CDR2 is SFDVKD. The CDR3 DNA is TGTGCCACCAGTGATGGACACTCAACTGAAGCTTTCTTT. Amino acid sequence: CATSDGHSTEAFF.

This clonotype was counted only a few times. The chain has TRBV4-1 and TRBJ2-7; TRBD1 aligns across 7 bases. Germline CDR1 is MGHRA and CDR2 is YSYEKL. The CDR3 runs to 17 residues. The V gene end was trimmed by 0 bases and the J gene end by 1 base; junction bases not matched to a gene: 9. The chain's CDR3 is CASSQDKRQGQSYEQYF. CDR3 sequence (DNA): TGCGCCAGCAGCCAAGATAAGAGACAGGGCCAATCCTACGAGCAGTACTTC.

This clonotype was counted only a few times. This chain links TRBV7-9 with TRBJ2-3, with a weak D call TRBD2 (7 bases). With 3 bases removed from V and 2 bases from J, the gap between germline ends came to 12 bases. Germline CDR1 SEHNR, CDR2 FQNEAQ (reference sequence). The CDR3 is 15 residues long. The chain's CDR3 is CASSFRGASTDTQYF. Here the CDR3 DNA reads TGTGCCAGCAGCTTCCGGGGGGCCTCCACAGATACGCAGTATTTT.

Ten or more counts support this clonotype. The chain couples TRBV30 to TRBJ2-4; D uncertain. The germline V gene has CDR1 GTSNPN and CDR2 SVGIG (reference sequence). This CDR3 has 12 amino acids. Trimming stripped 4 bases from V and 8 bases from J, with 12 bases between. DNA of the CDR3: TGTGCCTGGAAGGCCTCGGGTGACATTCAGTACTTC. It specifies CAWKASGDIQYF. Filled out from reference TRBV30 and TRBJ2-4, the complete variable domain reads SQTIHQWPATLVQPVGSPLSLECTVEGTSNPNLYWYRQAAGRGLQLLFYSVGIGQISSEVPQNLSASRPQDRQFILSSKKLLLSDSGFYLCAWKASGDIQYFGAGTRLSVL.

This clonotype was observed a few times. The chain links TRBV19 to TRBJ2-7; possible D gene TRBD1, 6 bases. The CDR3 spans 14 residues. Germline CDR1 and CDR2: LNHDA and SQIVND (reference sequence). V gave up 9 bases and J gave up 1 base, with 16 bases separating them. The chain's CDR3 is CARTGTIHSYEQYF. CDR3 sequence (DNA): TGTGCCAGAACCGGGACAATTCATTCCTACGAGCAGTACTTC. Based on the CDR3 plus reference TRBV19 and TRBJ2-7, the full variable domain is DGGITQSPKYLFRKEGQNVTLSCEQNLNHDAMYWYRQDPGQGLRLIYYSQIVNDFQKGDIAEGYSVSREKKESFPLTVTSAQKNPTAFYLCARTGTIHSYEQYFGPGTRLTVT.

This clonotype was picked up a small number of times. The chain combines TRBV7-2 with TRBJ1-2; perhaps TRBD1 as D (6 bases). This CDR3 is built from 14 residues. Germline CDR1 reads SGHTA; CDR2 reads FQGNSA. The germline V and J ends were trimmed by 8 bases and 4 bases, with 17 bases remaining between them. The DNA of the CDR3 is TGTGCCAGCCCACTGGTGGGACATCTCTATGGCTACACCTTC. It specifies CASPLVGHLYGYTF.

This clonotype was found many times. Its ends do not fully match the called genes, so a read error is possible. In DNA form, the CDR3 reads TGTGCCAGCTCGCCACTCCCAGTTTTGAACACCGGGGAGCTGTTTTTT. It specifies CASSPLPVLNTGELFF. V usage is TRBV18 and J usage is TRBJ2-2; D remains ambiguous. There are 16 residues in the CDR3. Per the germline V gene, CDR1 is KGHSH and CDR2 is LQKENI.

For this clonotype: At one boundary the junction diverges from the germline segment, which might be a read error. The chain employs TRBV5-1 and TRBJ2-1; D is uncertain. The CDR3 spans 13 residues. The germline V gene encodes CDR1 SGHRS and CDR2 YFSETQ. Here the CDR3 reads CASGLSGYNEQFF. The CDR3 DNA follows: TGCGCCAGCGGCTTGTCCGGATACAATGAGCAGTTCTTC.